Below are 29 T cell receptor beta chains sequenced from a single sample in a study of early T cells in non-severe SARS-CoV-2 infection. TCRdb re-called the 5' RACE reads through MiXCR, storing one row per CDR3 protein. The data hold 25,000 to 30,000 distinct CDR3 sequences, with 4.4% observed a single time. Material for sequencing was whole blood. Receptor source: an adult who was a healthcare worker with PCR-confirmed SARS-CoV-2 infection or an uninfected control (not recorded which).

Within the sample, this clonotype is medium-sized. This chain links TRBV7-9 with TRBJ2-5; 7 bases are shared with TRBD2. The CDR3 consists of 14 residues. Germline CDR1 is SEHNR and CDR2 is FQNEAQ (reference sequence). Unmatched junction bases numbered 7, after V lost 4 bases and J lost 5 bases. CDR3 in amino acids: CASSSGREWETQYF. CDR3 DNA sequence: TGTGCCAGCAGCTCGGGGAGGGAGTGGGAGACCCAGTACTTC.

The sample holds many counts of this clonotype. The chain has TRBV20-1 and TRBJ2-2, with 8 nucleotides matching TRBD2. Germline V gene lookup returns CDR1 DFQATT and CDR2 SNEGSKA (reference sequence). This CDR3 contains 15 residues. Trimming at V came to 6 bases and at J to 7 bases, leaving 13 bases not matched to a gene. The CDR3 sequence is CSARSGSDTGGELFF. The CDR3 DNA reads as TGCAGTGCGAGAAGCGGGAGTGACACTGGCGGGGAGCTGTTTTTT.

At least ten counts were recorded for this clonotype. The chain joins TRBV20-1 to TRBJ2-3; D unclear. The germline V gene encodes CDR1 DFQATT and CDR2 SNEGSKA (reference sequence). The CDR3 consists of 14 residues. V was clipped by 3 bases and J by 0 bases, with 10 bases between them. This CDR3 reads CSARGKDSTDTQYF. The CDR3 DNA is TGCAGTGCTAGGGGGAAAGATAGCACAGATACGCAGTATTTT.

In its sample, this clonotype was seen many times. V gene TRBV7-3 combines with J gene TRBJ2-2, with 13 bases lining up with TRBD2. Germline CDR1 is SGHTA and CDR2 is FQGTGA. The CDR3 covers 19 residues. J gave up 2 bases and V 5 bases, and 11 bases lay outside the gene matches. The CDR3 sequence: CASSARTSGRGANTGELFF. The DNA of the CDR3 is TGTGCCAGCAGCGCCCGGACTAGCGGGAGAGGGGCTAACACCGGGGAGCTGTTTTTT.

This clonotype was picked up many times. The gene calls are TRBV12-3 or TRBV12-4 and TRBJ2-7, with D tentatively TRBD1 (6 bases). V lost 5 bases and J 3 bases, leaving 14 bases between the germline ends. The CDR3 is made up of 14 amino acids. The CDR3 bases are TGTGCCAGCAGTCTAGGACAGCAAGTCTACGAGCAGTACTTC. It codes for CASSLGQQVYEQYF.

The CDR3 coding sequence is TGTGCCAGCAGTGAAGCCCAGGGGTCCACCTACGAGCAGTACGTC. Translated: CASSEAQGSTYEQYV. This chain links TRBV6-1 with TRBJ2-7; perhaps TRBD1 as D (6 bases). V was cut by 0 bases and J by 2 bases, with 11 bases left in between. CDR1 is MNHNS and CDR2 is SASEGT in the germline V gene. The CDR3 length is 15 residues.

This clonotype was recorded many times. The V call is TRBV7-9, the J call TRBJ2-1, with TRBD1 matching over 11 bases. The germline gives CDR1 SEHNR, CDR2 FQNEAQ (reference sequence). Trimming removed 4 bases from V and 7 bases from J; junction bases left unmatched: 3. This CDR3 spans 14 amino acids. The CDR3 loop reads CASSWDRGVNEQFF. CDR3 nucleotide sequence: TGTGCCAGCAGCTGGGACAGGGGGGTAAATGAGCAGTTCTTC.

This clonotype occurred many times. This chain joins TRBV3-1 and TRBJ2-3; D is ambiguous. Between the trimmed V and J ends, which lost 0 bases and 4 bases, there was a span of 8 bases. This CDR3 comprises 14 residues. Germline V gene lookup returns CDR1 LGHDT and CDR2 YNNKEL (reference sequence). The CDR3 DNA sequence: TGTGCCAGCAGCCAAGAAGGGTTCCCAGATACGCAGTATTTT. Residues: CASSQEGFPDTQYF.

This clonotype was observed at least ten times. The rearrangement uses TRBV25-1 and TRBJ2-3, with TRBD1 as a possible D gene (6 bases). Germline loops: CDR1 MGHDK, CDR2 SYGVNS. V was trimmed by 2 bases and J by 0 bases, leaving 18 bases between them. This CDR3 comprises 18 residues. The CDR3 sequence: CASSENPPTGPSTDTQYF. DNA of the CDR3: TGTGCCAGCAGTGAAAACCCGCCCACAGGGCCTAGCACAGATACGCAGTATTTT.

The sample holds many counts of this clonotype. The chain combines TRBV19 with TRBJ2-1, with 9 positions matching TRBD2. This CDR3 has 15 amino acids. Losses at the gene ends were 6 bases for V and 7 bases for J; bases not matched to a gene: 10. The V gene's germline CDR1 is LNHDA and CDR2 SQIVND (reference sequence). CDR3 in amino acids: CASRAIAGAQNEQFF. DNA of the CDR3: TGTGCCAGTAGGGCCATAGCGGGAGCCCAAAATGAGCAGTTCTTC. The full variable domain, with the rest looked up from reference TRBV19 and TRBJ2-1, is DGGITQSPKYLFRKEGQNVTLSCEQNLNHDAMYWYRQDPGQGLRLIYYSQIVNDFQKGDIAEGYSVSREKKESFPLTVTSAQKNPTAFYLCASRAIAGAQNEQFFGPGTRLTVL.

This clonotype was observed many times. The rearrangement links TRBV2 to TRBJ2-1, with 8 bases that match TRBD2. The trim removed 4 bases at V and 4 bases at J, leaving 0 bases unmatched. Germline V lookup: CDR1 SNHLY, CDR2 FYNNEI. The CDR3 runs to 13 residues. The CDR3 DNA reads as TGTGCCAGCAGTGTAGCGGGGTACAATGAGCAGTTCTTC. Encoded protein: CASSVAGYNEQFF.

This clonotype was seen many times. The CDR3 sequence is CASSLRDSSLYEQYF. The CDR3 region has the DNA TGCGCCAGCAGCTTGAGGGACTCCTCCCTCTACGAGCAGTACTTC. The genes are TRBV5-1 and TRBJ2-7; D perhaps matches TRBD2 (6 bases). Trimming removed 1 base at V and 3 bases at J, with 14 bases between. There are 15 residues in the CDR3. Germline V CDR1 and CDR2: SGHRS, YFSETQ.

This clonotype occurred many times. The chain joins TRBV6-1 to TRBJ2-7; 7 bases match TRBD1. The junction had 9 bases not matched to a gene; V was cut back by 6 bases and J by 4 bases. The CDR3 spans 14 residues. CDR1 is MNHNS, CDR2 SASEGT, per germline. In DNA, the CDR3 is TGTGCCAGCAGCGGGACAGCGTTAGATTACGAGCAGTACGTC. Its protein is CASSGTALDYEQYV.

This clonotype occurred many times. J is TRBJ2-7 and V is TRBV7-9, with no clear D. The CDR3 sequence is 11 residues long. V was pared by 5 bases and J by 5 bases, with 7 bases between. Germline V gene lookup returns CDR1 SEHNR and CDR2 FQNEAQ (reference sequence). CDR3 region: CASSGSHEQYV. CDR3 nucleotides: TGTGCCAGCAGCGGTAGCCACGAGCAGTACGTC.

This chain joins TRBV18 and TRBJ1-1; TRBD1 matches 8 bases. J lost 0 bases, V lost 3 bases, and 12 bases had no gene match. Germline CDR1 KGHSH, CDR2 LQKENI. This CDR3 spans 18 amino acids. The CDR3 DNA follows: TGTGCCAGCTCACCGATCATCGGACAGGGTTCGATGAACACTGAAGCTTTCTTT. Translated: CASSPIIGQGSMNTEAFF.

This chain connects TRBV7-8 to TRBJ2-2; 11 bases line up with TRBD2. V shed 4 bases and J 4 bases; nucleotides not matched to a gene: 2. The CDR3 loop spans 15 amino acids. Germline lookup yields CDR1 SGHVS and CDR2 FQNEAQ. The DNA for the CDR3 is TGTGCCAGCAGCTCTGGGACTAGCGGCACCGGGGAGCTGTTTTTT. This sequence encodes CASSSGTSGTGELFF.

This clonotype was recorded at least ten times. The CDR3 DNA reads as TGCGCCAGCAGCCAAGAAGAGGGTCTAGCCGTCGAGACCCAGTACTTC. Protein sequence: CASSQEEGLAVETQYF. The chain combines TRBV4-3 with TRBJ2-5; tentatively, D is TRBD2 (5 bases). This CDR3 region has 16 residues. CDR1 is LGHNA and CDR2 is YSLEER in the germline V gene. Trimming stripped 0 bases from V and 5 bases from J, with 16 bases between.

This clonotype was detected only a few times. The genes are TRBV29-1 and TRBJ2-1; no firm D call. Germline CDR1 and CDR2: SQVTM and ANQGSEA. The CDR3 length is 15 residues. The germline V and J ends were trimmed by 6 bases and 0 bases, with 15 bases remaining between them. CDR3 residues: CSVEAGSGSYNEQFF. CDR3 bases: TGCAGCGTCGAGGCCGGGTCAGGCTCCTACAATGAGCAGTTCTTC.

This clonotype is deemed medium-sized. The rearrangement links TRBV5-1 to TRBJ2-7, with D perhaps matching TRBD2 (5 bases). Germline CDR1 SGHRS, CDR2 YFSETQ. V was cut by 0 bases and J by 0 bases, with 10 bases left in between. This CDR3 is built from 15 residues. CDR3: CASSLAPGSSYEQYV. DNA of the CDR3: TGCGCCAGCAGCTTGGCTCCGGGAAGCTCCTACGAGCAGTACGTC.

This clonotype was observed many times. The gene calls are TRBV25-1 and TRBJ2-3; TRBD2 might be the D (5 bases). V was cut by 3 bases and J by 4 bases, with 11 bases left in between. Germline-derived CDR1 and CDR2 are MGHDK and SYGVNS. The CDR3 has 14 amino acids. CDR3 amino acids: CASSDRTRADTQYF. In DNA, the CDR3 is TGTGCCAGCAGTGATCGGACGAGGGCAGATACGCAGTATTTT. Based on the CDR3 plus reference TRBV25-1 and TRBJ2-3, the full variable domain is EADIYQTPRYLVIGTGKKITLECSQTMGHDKMYWYQQDPGMELHLIHYSYGVNSTEKGDLSSESTVSRIRTEHFPLTLESARPSHTSQYLCASSDRTRADTQYFGPGTRLTVL.

This clonotype occurred many times. The rearrangement uses TRBV10-3 and TRBJ2-7; D not certain. The CDR3 is 12 amino acids. Trimming removed 4 bases at V and 1 base at J, with 5 bases between. The V gene's germline CDR1 is ENHRY and CDR2 SYGVKD. The DNA for the CDR3 is TGTGCCATCAGTGGGGGTTCCTACGAGCAGTACGTC. Protein: CAISGGSYEQYV.

This clonotype was seen at least ten times. The V call is TRBV4-3, the J call TRBJ2-3; D may be TRBD2 (5 bases). The length of the CDR3 is 18 residues. V was shortened by 0 bases and J by 0 bases, with 16 bases between the two germline ends. The germline V gene has CDR1 LGHNA and CDR2 YSLEER. CDR3 sequence: CASSQDRTSTPSTDTQYF. The CDR3 DNA reads TGCGCCAGCAGCCAAGATCGGACTTCCACACCTAGCACAGATACGCAGTATTTT.

This clonotype occurred many times. This sequence joins TRBV12-3 or TRBV12-4 and TRBJ1-4; D gene ambiguous. V gave up 2 bases and J gave up 0 bases, with 7 bases separating them. The CDR3 sequence is 15 residues long. DNA for the CDR3: TGTGCCAGCAGTTTATTCCGGGCAACTAATGAAAAACTGTTTTTT. It translates to CASSLFRATNEKLFF.

This clonotype appeared many times. The J gene is TRBJ1-4, the V gene TRBV7-8; no definite D call. The CDR3 is made up of 14 amino acids. V lost 3 bases and J 3 bases, leaving 8 bases between the germline ends. Germline V gene lookup returns CDR1 SGHVS and CDR2 FQNEAQ. CDR3 sequence: CASSFGGPNEKLFF. The CDR3 region has the DNA TGTGCCAGCAGCTTTGGAGGTCCTAATGAAAAACTGTTTTTT.

This clonotype was counted at least ten times. The chain recombines TRBV7-6 with TRBJ2-1, with a weak D call TRBD1 (5 bases). The CDR3 covers 16 residues. The ends were cut back, 5 bases at V and 6 bases at J, with 20 bases in the middle. Germline-derived CDR1 and CDR2 are SGHVS and FNYEAQ. The CDR3 DNA reads as TGTGCCAGCAGCGCAACCCTCAGGGTCCTCTCCAATGAGCAGTTCTTC. Amino acid sequence: CASSATLRVLSNEQFF.

This clonotype has at least ten counts. The V and J genes are TRBV10-3 and TRBJ2-2; D could derive from TRBD1 or TRBD2 (5 bases each). The length of the CDR3 is 16 residues. CDR1 is ENHRY, CDR2 SYGVKD, per germline. V was shortened by 6 bases and J by 4 bases, with 18 bases between the two germline ends. The CDR3 region has the DNA TGTGCCATCAGCACCGGGACCCTAAAGACCACCGGGGAGCTGTTTTTT. Translation gives CAISTGTLKTTGELFF.

This clonotype was recorded at least ten times. CDR3 sequence reads: CASRPNRITIYNEQFF. The CDR3 nucleotides read TGTGCCAGCAGACCCAACAGGATAACCATTTACAATGAGCAGTTCTTC. V usage is TRBV28 and J usage is TRBJ2-1, with a tentative D call TRBD1 (5 bases). Deletions cut 6 bases from V and 4 bases from J, with 19 bases between. Germline V gives CDR1 MDHEN, CDR2 SYDVKM. CDR3 length: 16 residues. Looking up the rest from reference TRBV28 and TRBJ2-1 gives the full variable domain: DVKVTQSSRYLVKRTGEKVFLECVQDMDHENMFWYRQDPGLGLRLIYFSYDVKMKEKGDIPEGYSVSREKKERFSLILESASTNQTSMYLCASRPNRITIYNEQFFGPGTRLTVL.

The sample holds many counts of this clonotype. The rearrangement joins TRBV7-2 to TRBJ2-5; 14 nucleotides align to TRBD2. CDR1 and CDR2 from the germline V gene are SGHTA and FQGNSA. Trimming took 5 bases from V and 4 from J; bases not matched to a gene: 9. CDR3 length: 17 amino acids. The CDR3 here is CASSPGTSGSFGETQYF. In nucleotides, the CDR3 is TGTGCCAGCAGCCCCGGGACTAGCGGGAGTTTTGGAGAGACCCAGTACTTC.

This clonotype has a count of ten or more. This sequence joins TRBV9 and TRBJ2-5; a possible D gene is TRBD2 (6 bases). Germline V gives CDR1 SGDLS, CDR2 YYNGEE. CDR3 length: 14 residues. The V gene lost 2 bases and the J gene lost 3 bases, with 11 bases spanning the gap. CDR3 sequence reads: CASSVGGAEETQYF. CDR3 nucleotide sequence: TGTGCCAGCAGCGTGGGCGGGGCAGAAGAGACCCAGTACTTC.